Below are 24 T cell receptor beta chains sequenced from a single sample in a study of T cell responses to AZD1222 COVID-19 vaccine. TCRdb keeps only in-frame clones here, not all; method: immunoSEQ multiplex PCR. The sample contains hundreds of thousands of clones, almost 95% of which appear only once. Source: peripheral blood, taken 28 days after the second AZD1222 dose. The source of these receptors is an adult who received the AZD1222 COVID-19 vaccine.

The genes are TRBV19 and TRBJ1-5, with 9 bases lining up with TRBD1. Looked up from germline, CDR1 is LNHDA and CDR2 is SQIVND (reference sequence). This CDR3 contains 14 residues. The V segment lost 5 bases and the J segment 5 bases; nucleotides outside the gene matches: 4. The CDR3 DNA reads as TGTGCCAGTAGTTTTTGGACAGGGGATCAGCCCCAGCATTTT. Protein: CASSFWTGDQPQHF.

This clone was seen just once. The CDR3 protein is CASSLEAFTGELFF. The CDR3 coding sequence is TGTGCCAGCAGCTTAGAGGCTTTCACCGGGGAGCTGTTTTTT. V gene TRBV11-2 combines with J gene TRBJ2-2; D uncertain. The CDR3 has 14 residues. From germline, CDR1 is SGHAT and CDR2 FQNNGV. V lost 0 bases and J lost 4, with 6 bases in between.

The DNA for the CDR3 is TGTGCCAGCAGCACCAGGGTTGGTAATTCACCCCTCCACTTT. Translation: CASSTRVGNSPLHF. V is TRBV28 and J is TRBJ1-6; TRBD1 is a possible D gene (5 bases). Trimming removed 6 bases at V and 6 bases at J, with 12 bases between. The CDR3 runs to 14 residues. Germline-derived CDR1 and CDR2 are MDHEN and SYDVKM.

The gene calls are TRBV3-1 (or the pseudogene TRBV3-2) and TRBJ1-2, with D uncertain. V was pared by 5 bases and J by 7 bases, with 11 bases between. Germline lookup yields CDR1 LGHDT and CDR2 YNNKEL (reference sequence). The CDR3 runs 12 residues. CDR3 loop: CASSAPGSGYTF. The CDR3 coding sequence is TGTGCCAGCAGCGCCCCAGGCTCTGGCTACACCTTC.

V usage is TRBV5-1 and J usage is TRBJ1-2; D ambiguous. This CDR3 is built from 14 residues. Germline loops: CDR1 SGHRS, CDR2 YFSETQ. V was clipped by 4 bases and J by 0 bases, with 10 bases between them. CDR3 loop: CASSPDPTNYGYTF. In nucleotides, the CDR3 is TGCGCCAGCAGCCCGGACCCTACTAACTATGGCTACACCTTC.

The V and J genes are TRBV19 and TRBJ2-3, with a tentative D call TRBD2 (7 bases). Per the germline V gene, CDR1 is LNHDA and CDR2 is SQIVND (reference sequence). Trimming took off 3 bases at V and 4 bases at J, with 11 bases between the two ends. This CDR3 comprises 14 residues. CDR3 in amino acids: CASSIGGAPDTQYF. The CDR3 DNA reads as TGTGCCAGTAGTATTGGGGGGGCCCCAGATACGCAGTATTTT.

This rearrangement joins TRBV5-1 to TRBJ2-3; 9 bases are a match to TRBD2. CDR3 length: 17 residues. Germline lookup yields CDR1 SGHRS and CDR2 YFSETQ. The V segment lost 3 bases and the J segment 2 bases; nucleotides outside the gene matches: 10. The CDR3 DNA sequence: TGCGCCAGCAGCTCCTATGTGGGCGGGAGGGCCACAGATACGCAGTATTTT. This encodes CASSSYVGGRATDTQYF.

The CDR3 region has the DNA TGTGCCAGCAGTCCCGGACGTAACAATGAGCAGTTCTTC. This encodes CASSPGRNNEQFF. The chain links TRBV28 to TRBJ2-1; no definite D call. The CDR3 covers 13 residues. CDR1 is MDHEN, CDR2 SYDVKM, per germline. Trimming shortened V by 5 bases and J by 5 bases, and 10 bases separated the two germline ends.

This clone was recorded once. The chain recombines TRBV9 with TRBJ1-6, with a possible D match to TRBD1 (6 bases). CDR1 and CDR2 (germline): SGDLS, YYNGEE. This CDR3 is built from 14 residues. V lost 0 bases and J lost 10, with 11 bases in between. DNA for the CDR3: TGTGCCAGCAGCGTAGCTACAGGGCTGTCACCCCTCCACTTT. It translates to CASSVATGLSPLHF.

V is TRBV18 and J is TRBJ2-3; D is undetermined. The CDR3 sequence is 14 residues long. The germline V and J ends were trimmed by 3 bases and 2 bases, with 9 bases remaining between them. The V gene's germline CDR1 is KGHSH and CDR2 LQKENI. The CDR3 spells CASSPGSNTDTQYF. CDR3 in DNA: TGTGCCAGCTCACCGGGAAGCAACACAGATACGCAGTATTTT.

The chain links TRBV7-9 to TRBJ2-7; unclear D gene. V was pared by 4 bases and J by 3 bases, with 13 bases between. This CDR3 is built from 14 residues. CDR1 and CDR2 from the germline V gene are SEHNR and FQNEAQ (reference sequence). The CDR3: CASSSPVRFYEQYF. The DNA for the CDR3 is TGTGCCAGCAGCTCCCCGGTGAGGTTCTACGAGCAGTACTTC.

This clone was counted once. The chain uses TRBV11-2 and TRBJ1-1, with D maybe TRBD1 (6 bases). This CDR3 has 14 residues. Germline CDR1 SGHAT, CDR2 FQNNGV. V gave up 2 bases and J gave up 0 bases, with 7 bases separating them. This CDR3 reads CASSLTGMNTEAFF. The CDR3 nucleotides are TGTGCCAGCAGCTTAACAGGGATGAACACTGAAGCTTTCTTT.

J is TRBJ1-1 and V is TRBV11-2; a possible D gene is TRBD1 (5 bases). Germline loops: CDR1 SGHAT, CDR2 FQNNGV. The CDR3 length is 14 residues. Trimming shortened V by 4 bases and J by 7 bases, and 16 bases separated the two germline ends. The CDR3 here is CASSWSPGDGEAFF. In DNA, the CDR3 is TGTGCCAGCAGCTGGTCGCCGGGGGACGGTGAAGCTTTCTTT.

In DNA, the CDR3 is TGCAGCGTTGCCCGAAGGGACACTGAAGCTTTCTTT. Its protein is CSVARRDTEAFF. The chain employs TRBV29-1 and TRBJ1-1; D gene ambiguous. This CDR3 spans 12 amino acids. V was cut by 4 bases and J by 3 bases, with 9 bases left in between. Per germline, CDR1 SQVTM and CDR2 ANQGSEA.

The genes are TRBV14 and TRBJ1-5; D gene uncertain. CDR1 is SGHDN and CDR2 is FVKESK in the germline V gene. The V end was cut by 0 bases, the J end by 5 bases, with 20 bases between. This CDR3 is 18 amino acids long. CDR3 region: CASSQEMRDLPGHQPQHF. In DNA form, the CDR3 reads TGTGCCAGCAGCCAAGAAATGAGAGATTTACCGGGTCATCAGCCCCAGCATTTT.

The genes are TRBV3-1 (or the pseudogene TRBV3-2) and TRBJ1-1; D is perhaps TRBD1 (5 bases). The length of the CDR3 is 15 residues. Germline V gives CDR1 LGHDT, CDR2 YNNKEL (reference sequence). Trimming took 3 bases from V and 1 from J, leaving 12 bases between them. The CDR3 is CASSHLGTANTEAFF. In nucleotides, the CDR3 is TGTGCCAGCAGCCACCTCGGGACGGCGAACACTGAAGCTTTCTTT.

The J gene is TRBJ2-7, the V gene TRBV5-1; 8 nucleotides line up with TRBD2. Germline V gene data show CDR1 as SGHRS and CDR2 as YFSETQ. The CDR3 contains 14 residues. With V trimmed by 4 bases and J by 6 bases, 9 bases remained unmatched. Here the CDR3 DNA reads TGCGCCAGCAGCGAAGGACTAGCAGCTGGCGAGCAGTACTTC. This codes for CASSEGLAAGEQYF.

The chain combines TRBV7-3 with TRBJ1-1, with D unclear. V was clipped by 3 bases and J by 0 bases, with 5 bases between them. The CDR3 loop spans 13 amino acids. Germline V gene lookup returns CDR1 SGHTA and CDR2 FQGTGA. The CDR3 sequence: CASSFWVNTEAFF. The CDR3 DNA reads as TGTGCCAGCAGCTTTTGGGTGAACACTGAAGCTTTCTTT.

The chain employs TRBV5-4 and TRBJ1-2; D might be TRBD1 (5 bases). CDR1 SGHNT and CDR2 YYREEE come from the germline V gene (reference sequence). The CDR3 length is 14 residues. V lost 3 bases and J 4 bases, leaving 13 bases between the germline ends. Written as DNA, the CDR3 is TGTGCCAGCAGCTACGGGACGGGCCCCTATGGCTACACCTTC. This encodes CASSYGTGPYGYTF.

This sequence joins TRBV5-4 and TRBJ2-7, with D possibly being TRBD2 (7 bases). The CDR3 sequence is 13 residues long. Trimming removed 4 bases at V and 6 bases at J, with 14 bases between. Germline CDR1 reads SGHNT; CDR2 reads YYREEE (reference sequence). CDR3 nucleotide sequence: TGTGCCAGCAGCACGTGGGGGGGCCCCGAGCAGTACTTC. Residues: CASSTWGGPEQYF.

V usage is TRBV2 and J usage is TRBJ2-1, with D tentatively TRBD1 (6 bases). The CDR3 extends over 14 amino acids. Trimming removed 4 bases from V and 3 bases from J, with 10 bases in between. Per germline, CDR1 SNHLY and CDR2 FYNNEI. CDR3 nucleotide sequence: TGTGCCAGCAGTGGAGACAGGAGCTACAATGAGCAGTTCTTC. This encodes CASSGDRSYNEQFF.

The chain is built from TRBV7-9 and TRBJ1-4; no reliable D call. V lost 8 bases and J lost 2, with 12 bases in between. The CDR3 is 14 amino acids. Germline V CDR1 and CDR2: SEHNR, FQNEAQ (reference sequence). The chain's CDR3 is CASRSMRTNEKLFF. The CDR3 DNA is TGTGCCAGCCGCTCCATGAGGACTAATGAAAAACTGTTTTTT.

CDR3 coding DNA: TGTGCCAGCTCACCGGGCCTGGGGGGCTCTGGAAACACCATATATTTT. The encoded protein is CASSPGLGGSGNTIYF. The chain employs TRBV18 and TRBJ1-3; the D gene is possibly TRBD1 (5 bases). Germline assignment: CDR1 KGHSH and CDR2 LQKENI. The V end was cut by 3 bases, the J end by 0 bases, with 12 bases between. The CDR3 loop spans 16 amino acids.

This clone was observed a single time. The chain has TRBV2 and TRBJ2-7; 9 bases are shared with TRBD1. The J segment lost 5 bases and the V segment lost 5 bases, leaving 4 bases of the junction unmatched. This CDR3 has 13 residues. Germline V gene data show CDR1 as SNHLY and CDR2 as FYNNEI. CDR3 residues: CASSWDRDDEQYF. As DNA, the CDR3 is TGTGCCAGCAGTTGGGACAGGGATGACGAGCAGTACTTC.